Presented here are 18 T cell receptor beta chains from one specimen sequenced in a study of low-dose radiotherapy and immunotherapy resistance in tumors (dated by TCRdb to between 2021 and 2024). First-strand cDNA was synthesized using Superscript III and a set of TRAV- and TRBV-specific primers, so that both TCRalpha and TCRbeta chains were covered. A roughly 18-cycle PCR with Phusion amplified the TCRs, pairing a constant-region primer with the adapter that was attached to the V primers. TCRdb trimmed the raw reads at Q25, called clones with MiXCR and kept productive beta chains. Each record represents a unique CDR3 protein, reported with the most common genes and DNA among its rows. The sample includes 13,000 to 15,000 distinct CDR3 sequences, with 70% to 80% observed a single time. Under 6.5% of the sample is taken by the ten largest. The receptor source for this set is a human donor with advanced metastatic prostate, ovarian, gallbladder or colorectal cancer (not recorded which). This table probably holds off-target reads from a library built for another chain.

The chain recombines TRBV11-2 with TRBJ2-3; D possibly corresponds to TRBD1 (5 bases). V was shortened by 7 bases and J by 4 bases, with 9 bases between the two germline ends. Germline assignment: CDR1 SGHAT and CDR2 FQNNGV. The CDR3 spans 12 residues. CDR3 DNA sequence: TGTGCCAGCAACCCAGGGTCAGATACGCAGTATTTT. Its translation is CASNPGSDTQYF. Supplemented by reference TRBV11-2 and TRBJ2-3, the full variable domain reads EAGVAQSPRYKIIEKRQSVAFWCNPISGHATLYWYQQILGQGPKLLIQFQNNGVVDDSQLPKDRFSAERLKGVDSTLKIQPAKLEDSAVYLCASNPGSDTQYFGPGTRLTVL.

This chain links TRBV15 with TRBJ1-2; D remains ambiguous. CDR3 length: 15 amino acids. V was clipped by 0 bases and J by 8 bases, with 16 bases between them. Germline V gene data show CDR1 as LNHNV and CDR2 as YYDKDF (reference sequence). The CDR3 coding sequence is TGTGCCACCAGCAGAGATTCGAAGGGTCTGGGGGGCTACACCTTC. Amino acids: CATSRDSKGLGGYTF.

The chain couples TRBV11-2 to TRBJ2-7, with 11 bases that match TRBD2. V lost 5 bases to trimming and J lost 1 base; unmatched junction nucleotides: 1. CDR3 length: 14 amino acids. CDR1 SGHAT and CDR2 FQNNGV come from the germline V gene. The CDR3 spells CASSGTSGSYEQYF. The CDR3, as DNA: TGTGCCAGCAGCGGGACTAGCGGTTCCTACGAGCAGTACTTC.

The gene calls are TRBV5-6 and TRBJ2-2; D is uncertain. The CDR3 runs to 12 residues. V lost 2 bases and J lost 5, with 4 bases in between. The V gene's germline CDR1 is SGHDT and CDR2 YYEEEE. CDR3 nucleotides: TGTGCCAGCAGCTTTGGAACCGGGGAGCTGTTTTTT. This gives the protein CASSFGTGELFF.

This clonotype was detected once. The CDR3 region has the DNA TGCGCCAGCAGCCTCCTCAGCGGGGAGTATGAGACCCAGTACTTC. Residues: CASSLLSGEYETQYF. The rearrangement uses TRBV4-1 and TRBJ2-5; TRBD2 matches 7 bases. V lost 4 bases and J lost 5; bases outside the gene matches: 10. The CDR3 contains 15 residues. Germline lookup yields CDR1 MGHRA and CDR2 YSYEKL.

This clonotype was counted once. The rearrangement uses TRBV29-1 and TRBJ1-3, with D possibly TRBD1 on 5 matching bases. V shed 4 bases and J shed 0 bases, with 10 bases lying between them. The germline V gene has CDR1 SQVTM and CDR2 ANQGSEA. The CDR3 has 14 amino acids. The CDR3 loop is CSVATAASGNTIYF. The CDR3 bases are TGCAGCGTTGCGACAGCGGCCTCTGGAAACACCATATATTTT.

The chain employs TRBV18 and TRBJ2-5; D ambiguous. Trimming cost V 2 bases and J 3 bases, with 13 bases left between them. Germline V gives CDR1 KGHSH, CDR2 LQKENI. This CDR3 comprises 15 residues. This chain's CDR3 is CASSPTGGSEETQYF. The DNA for the CDR3 is TGTGCCAGCTCACCAACGGGTGGCAGCGAAGAGACCCAGTACTTC.

This chain links TRBV9 with TRBJ2-1; D uncertain. The CDR3 extends over 14 amino acids. V lost 4 bases to trimming and J lost 0 bases, with 8 bases between them. Per germline, CDR1 SGDLS and CDR2 YYNGEE. CDR3 sequence: CASSPVDSYNEQFF. The CDR3 nucleotides read TGTGCCAGCAGCCCGGTTGACTCCTACAATGAGCAGTTCTTC.

The V gene is TRBV19, the J gene TRBJ1-5, with D maybe TRBD1 (5 bases). Germline V gene sequence: CDR1 LNHDA, CDR2 SQIVND (reference sequence). Trimming took off 4 bases at V and 2 bases at J, with 21 bases between the two ends. CDR3 length: 18 residues. CDR3 sequence: CASSTRGVRVGGNQPQHF. CDR3 sequence (DNA): TGTGCCAGTAGTACCCGAGGGGTACGGGTTGGCGGCAATCAGCCCCAGCATTTT.

This clonotype appeared a single time. The chain couples TRBV7-6 to TRBJ2-7; 9 bases are shared with TRBD2. V was clipped by 5 bases and J by 5 bases; unmatched bases: 7. The CDR3 consists of 14 residues. Germline V gives CDR1 SGHVS, CDR2 FNYEAQ. The CDR3 sequence is CASSPQRGVDEQYF. The CDR3 DNA is TGTGCCAGCAGCCCGCAGCGGGGGGTAGACGAGCAGTACTTC.

The chain is built from TRBV20-1 and TRBJ2-5; 7 bases agree with TRBD2. The CDR3 has 15 amino acids. Germline V gives CDR1 DFQATT, CDR2 SNEGSKA (reference sequence). J lost 2 bases, V lost 0 bases, and 6 bases had no gene match. The CDR3 spells CSAREASGLQETQYF. CDR3 nucleotides: TGCAGTGCTAGAGAGGCTAGCGGTTTACAAGAGACCCAGTACTTC.

Remarks on this clonotype: The junction departs from germline at one end; a sequencing error may be responsible. The chain uses TRBV11-2 and TRBJ2-4; 11 bases are shared with TRBD2. The CDR3 runs 14 residues. Germline CDR1 SGHAT, CDR2 FQNNGV. The CDR3 is CASSSFTSGGPRDF. CDR3 coding DNA: TGTGCCAGCAGCTCTTTCACTAGCGGGGGCCCCCGGGACTTC.

CDR3: CASSPGTPLEQYF. Written as DNA, the CDR3 is TGTGCCAGCTCACCGGGGACACCTCTCGAGCAGTACTTC. The chain employs TRBV18 and TRBJ2-7; TRBD1 might be the D (6 bases). This CDR3 region has 13 residues. V was shortened by 3 bases and J by 6 bases, with 12 bases between the two germline ends. The V gene's germline CDR1 is KGHSH and CDR2 LQKENI.

The chain recombines TRBV28 with TRBJ1-4; D may be TRBD1 (5 bases). V gave up 1 base and J gave up 3 bases, with 9 bases separating them. CDR3 size: 15 residues. CDR1 and CDR2 from the germline V gene are MDHEN and SYDVKM. DNA of the CDR3: TGTGCCAGCAGTTTATCGAGAGGGGCTAATGAAAAACTGTTTTTT. It codes for CASSLSRGANEKLFF.

This chain links TRBV6-2 or TRBV6-3 with TRBJ2-5; no clear D. In germline, CDR1 is MNHEY, CDR2 SVGEGT. The CDR3 extends over 15 amino acids. With 2 bases removed from V and 0 bases from J, the gap between germline ends came to 10 bases. CDR3 sequence reads: CASSYLLENQETQYF. CDR3 bases: TGTGCCAGCAGTTACCTTCTAGAAAACCAAGAGACCCAGTACTTC.

This chain connects TRBV6-1 to TRBJ1-5; D might be TRBD1 (6 bases). This CDR3 spans 15 amino acids. V shed 6 bases and J shed 7 bases, with 19 bases lying between them. The germline CDR1 and CDR2 sequences are MNHNS and SASEGT. The CDR3 DNA reads as TGTGCCAGCAGACCCCCGACAGGAGCCCCACAGCCCCAGCATTTT. It codes for CASRPPTGAPQPQHF.

V gene TRBV10-3 combines with J gene TRBJ2-3, with 13 bases aligning to TRBD2. CDR1 and CDR2 from the germline V gene are ENHRY and SYGVKD. V lost 0 bases, J lost 4 bases, and 13 bases stayed unmatched. The CDR3 has 20 amino acids. CDR3: CAISESEVTSGGSAPDTQYF. Here the CDR3 DNA reads TGTGCCATCAGTGAGTCGGAGGTGACTAGCGGGGGGTCGGCTCCAGATACGCAGTATTTT.

This chain uses TRBV14 with TRBJ1-2; no definite D call. Germline V CDR1 and CDR2: SGHDN, FVKESK. The V end was cut by 1 base, the J end by 2 bases, with 8 bases between. The CDR3 has 14 residues. The DNA for the CDR3 is TGTGCCAGCAGCCAAGGCGTACAGAACTATGGCTACACCTTC. This sequence encodes CASSQGVQNYGYTF.